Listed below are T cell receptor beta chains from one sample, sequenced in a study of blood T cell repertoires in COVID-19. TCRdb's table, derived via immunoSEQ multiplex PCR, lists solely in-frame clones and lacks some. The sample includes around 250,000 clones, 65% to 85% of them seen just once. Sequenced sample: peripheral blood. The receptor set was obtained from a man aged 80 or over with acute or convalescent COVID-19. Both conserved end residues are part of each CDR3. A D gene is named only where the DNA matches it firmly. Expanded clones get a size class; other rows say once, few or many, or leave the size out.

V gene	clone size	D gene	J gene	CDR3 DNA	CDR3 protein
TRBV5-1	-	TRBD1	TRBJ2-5	TGCGCCAGCAGCTTGACCCGGGACAGGGGGCGTGAGACCCAGTACTTC	CASSLTRDRGRETQYF
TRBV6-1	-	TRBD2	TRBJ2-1	TGTGCCAGCAGTGACCTTCGCACTAGCGGGAACCGCAATGAGCAGTTCTTC	CASSDLRTSGNRNEQFF
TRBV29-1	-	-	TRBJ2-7	TGCAGCGTTGAAGGCAGACCGGAGGGGAACTCCTACGAGCAGTACTTC	CSVEGRPEGNSYEQYF
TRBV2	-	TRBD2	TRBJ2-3	TGTGCCAGCAGGAAAGGACTAGCGGTTTCAGATACGCAGTATTTT	CASRKGLAVSDTQYF
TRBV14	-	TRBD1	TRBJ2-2	TGTGCCAGCAGCTCCCGGACAGGGGGCGTGTGGGCCGGGGAGCTGTTTTTT	CASSSRTGGVWAGELFF
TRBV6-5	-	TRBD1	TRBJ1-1	TGTGCCAGCAGAGAGACAGGGGAAGCTTTCTTT	CASRETGEAFF
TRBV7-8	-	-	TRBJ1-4	TGTGCCAGCAGCTTAGGAGCGGAAAAACTGTTTTTT	CASSLGAEKLFF
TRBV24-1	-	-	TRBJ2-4	TGTGCCACCAGTGACCGCCGGCGTGGCGGGATGAACATTCAGTACTTC	CATSDRRRGGMNIQYF
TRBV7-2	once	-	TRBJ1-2	TGTGCCAGCAGCTTAGATCTGTATGGCTACACCTTC	CASSLDLYGYTF
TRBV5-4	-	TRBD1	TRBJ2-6	TGTGCCAGCAGCTTCCCCACAGGGGGTGACTCTGGGGCCAACGTCCTGACTTTC	CASSFPTGGDSGANVLTF
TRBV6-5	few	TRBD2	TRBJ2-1	TGTGCCAGCAGAAAGCTCGGGGGGTCTGTAGATGAGCAGTTCTTC	CASRKLGGSVDEQFF
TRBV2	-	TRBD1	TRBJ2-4	TGTGCCACCAACTCCGGGACAGAAAACATTCAGTACTTC	CATNSGTENIQYF
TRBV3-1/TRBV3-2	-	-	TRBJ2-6	TGTGCCAGCAGCCAAGATCGCAGGCCCAATGGGGCCAACGTCCTGACTTTC	CASSQDRRPNGANVLTF
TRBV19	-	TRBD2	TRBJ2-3	TGTGCCAGTAGTGAATTTAGCGGGCCTAGCACAGATACGCAGTATTTT	CASSEFSGPSTDTQYF
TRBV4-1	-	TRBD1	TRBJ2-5	TGCGCCAGCAGCCAAGCGAACCCCCGGGACAGCCAAGAGACCCAGTACTTC	CASSQANPRDSQETQYF
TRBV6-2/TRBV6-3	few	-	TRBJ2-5	TGTGCCAGCAGTGACGGACTGGCCCAAGAGACCCAGTACTTC	CASSDGLAQETQYF
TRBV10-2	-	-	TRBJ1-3	TGCGCCAGCAGTGGAAGGGGTTCAATTGGAAACACCATATATTTT	CASSGRGSIGNTIYF
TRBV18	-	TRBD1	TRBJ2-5	TGTGCCAGTCGACCGGGACAGGGGGGAAAAGAGACCCAGTACTTC	CASRPGQGGKETQYF
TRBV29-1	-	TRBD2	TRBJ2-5	TGCAGCGTAGTCACTAGCGGGGGGGCCACCGAGGAGACCCAGTACTTC	CSVVTSGGATEETQYF
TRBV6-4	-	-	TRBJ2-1	TGTGCCAGCAGTGACGCACGGCCCCCACGAGGGAATGAGCAGTTCTTC	CASSDARPPRGNEQFF
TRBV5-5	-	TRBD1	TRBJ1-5	TGTGCCAGCACCTCGACAGGGAGTCCTAATCAGCCCCAGCATTTT	CASTSTGSPNQPQHF
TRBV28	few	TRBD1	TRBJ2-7	TGTGCCAGTTTTGACAGGGGTCCCCACGAGCAGTACTTC	CASFDRGPHEQYF
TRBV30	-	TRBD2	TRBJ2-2	TGTGCCTGGAATGTAGCGGGAGTGGGGGAGCTGTTTTTT	CAWNVAGVGELFF
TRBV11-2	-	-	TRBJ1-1	TGTGCCAGCAGTCTTGCAGGTGGCGCGTCTGGTGAAGCTTTCTTT	CASSLAGGASGEAFF
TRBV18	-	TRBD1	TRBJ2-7	TGTGCCAGCTCAGGGACAGGGGGAACATCCTACGAGCAGTACTTC	CASSGTGGTSYEQYF
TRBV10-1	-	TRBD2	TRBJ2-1	TGCGCCAGCAGCTCCCAGCGGGAGGGGTTTTTGTCCTACAATGAGCAGTTCTTC	CASSSQREGFLSYNEQFF
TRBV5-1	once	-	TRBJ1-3	TGCGCCAGCAGCTTGGAGCAGGCCCCCGGAAACACCATATATTTT	CASSLEQAPGNTIYF
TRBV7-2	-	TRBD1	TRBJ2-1	TGTGCCAGCAGCCCGGACAGGGTGTCCTATGAGCAGTTCTTC	CASSPDRVSYEQFF